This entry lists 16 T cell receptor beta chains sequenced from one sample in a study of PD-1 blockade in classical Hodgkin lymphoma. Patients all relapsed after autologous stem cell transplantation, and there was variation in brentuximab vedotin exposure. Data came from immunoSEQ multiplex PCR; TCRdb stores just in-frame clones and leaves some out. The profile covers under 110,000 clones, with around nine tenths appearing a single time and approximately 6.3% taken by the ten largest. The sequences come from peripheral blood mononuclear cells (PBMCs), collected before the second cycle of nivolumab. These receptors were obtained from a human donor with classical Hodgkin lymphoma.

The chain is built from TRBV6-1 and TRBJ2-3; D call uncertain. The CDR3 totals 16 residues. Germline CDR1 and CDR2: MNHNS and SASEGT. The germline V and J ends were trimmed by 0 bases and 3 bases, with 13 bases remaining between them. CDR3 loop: CASSEARTRWTDTQYF. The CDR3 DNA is TGTGCCAGCAGTGAAGCCCGGACCAGGTGGACAGATACGCAGTATTTT.

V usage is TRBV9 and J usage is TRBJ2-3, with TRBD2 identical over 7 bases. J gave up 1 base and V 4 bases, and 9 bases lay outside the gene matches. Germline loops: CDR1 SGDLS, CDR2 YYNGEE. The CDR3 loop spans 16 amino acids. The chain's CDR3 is CASSPHHSGRTDTQYF. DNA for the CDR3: TGTGCCAGCAGCCCTCACCATAGCGGGCGCACAGATACGCAGTATTTT.

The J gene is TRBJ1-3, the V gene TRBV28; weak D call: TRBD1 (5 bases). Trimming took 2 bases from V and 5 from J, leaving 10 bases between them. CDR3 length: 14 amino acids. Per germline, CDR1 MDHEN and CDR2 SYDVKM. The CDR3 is CASSLRQGRNTIYF. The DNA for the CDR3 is TGTGCCAGCAGTTTACGCCAGGGAAGAAACACCATATATTTT.

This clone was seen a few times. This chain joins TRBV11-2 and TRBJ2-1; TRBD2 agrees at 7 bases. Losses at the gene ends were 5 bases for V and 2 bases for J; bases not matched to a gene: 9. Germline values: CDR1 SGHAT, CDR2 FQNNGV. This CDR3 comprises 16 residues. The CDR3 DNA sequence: TGTGCCAGCAGCCCCTCTAAAAGCGGGGCCTACAATGAGCAGTTCTTC. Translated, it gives CASSPSKSGAYNEQFF.

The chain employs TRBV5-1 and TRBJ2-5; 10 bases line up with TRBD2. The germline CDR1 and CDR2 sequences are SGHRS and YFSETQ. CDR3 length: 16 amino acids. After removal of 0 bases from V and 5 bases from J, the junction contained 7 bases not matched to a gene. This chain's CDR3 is CASSLDEAGGRETQYF. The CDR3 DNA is TGCGCCAGCAGCTTGGATGAAGCGGGGGGGCGGGAGACCCAGTACTTC.

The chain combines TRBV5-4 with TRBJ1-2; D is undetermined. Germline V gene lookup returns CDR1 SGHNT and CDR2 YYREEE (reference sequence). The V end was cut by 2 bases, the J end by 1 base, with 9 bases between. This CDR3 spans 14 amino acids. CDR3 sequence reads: CASSFTGYNYGYTF. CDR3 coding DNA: TGTGCCAGCAGCTTCACGGGGTATAACTATGGCTACACCTTC.

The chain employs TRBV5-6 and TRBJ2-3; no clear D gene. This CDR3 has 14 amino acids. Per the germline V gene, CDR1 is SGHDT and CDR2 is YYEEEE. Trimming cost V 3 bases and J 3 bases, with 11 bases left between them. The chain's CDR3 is CASSSEFGTDTQYF. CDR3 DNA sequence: TGTGCCAGCAGCTCGGAATTCGGGACAGATACGCAGTATTTT.

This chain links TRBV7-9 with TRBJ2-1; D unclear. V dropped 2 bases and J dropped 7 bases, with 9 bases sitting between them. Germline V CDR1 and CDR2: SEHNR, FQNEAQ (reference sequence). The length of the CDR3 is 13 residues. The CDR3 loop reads CASSLKALNEQFF. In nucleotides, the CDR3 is TGTGCCAGCAGCTTAAAGGCCTTGAATGAGCAGTTCTTC.

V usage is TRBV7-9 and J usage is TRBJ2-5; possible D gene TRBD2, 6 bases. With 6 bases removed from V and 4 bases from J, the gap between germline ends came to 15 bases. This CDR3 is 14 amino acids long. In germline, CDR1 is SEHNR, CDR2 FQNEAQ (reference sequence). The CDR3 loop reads CASRTDRGGETQYF. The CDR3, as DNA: TGTGCCAGCAGAACCGACCGGGGAGGAGAGACCCAGTACTTC.

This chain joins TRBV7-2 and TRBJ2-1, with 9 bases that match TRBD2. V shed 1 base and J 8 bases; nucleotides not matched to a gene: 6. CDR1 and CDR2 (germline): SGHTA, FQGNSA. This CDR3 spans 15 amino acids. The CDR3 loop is CASSLGLAGSDEQFF. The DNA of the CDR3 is TGTGCCAGCAGCTTAGGGCTAGCGGGGAGCGATGAGCAGTTCTTC.

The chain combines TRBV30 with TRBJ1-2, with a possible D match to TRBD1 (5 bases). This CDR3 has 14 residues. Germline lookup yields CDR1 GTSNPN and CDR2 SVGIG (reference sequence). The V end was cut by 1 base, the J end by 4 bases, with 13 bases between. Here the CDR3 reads CAWSDGAVSYGYTF. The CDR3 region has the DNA TGTGCCTGGAGTGACGGGGCGGTCAGCTATGGCTACACCTTC. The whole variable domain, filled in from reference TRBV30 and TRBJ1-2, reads SQTIHQWPATLVQPVGSPLSLECTVEGTSNPNLYWYRQAAGRGLQLLFYSVGIGQISSEVPQNLSASRPQDRQFILSSKKLLLSDSGFYLCAWSDGAVSYGYTFGSGTRLTVV.

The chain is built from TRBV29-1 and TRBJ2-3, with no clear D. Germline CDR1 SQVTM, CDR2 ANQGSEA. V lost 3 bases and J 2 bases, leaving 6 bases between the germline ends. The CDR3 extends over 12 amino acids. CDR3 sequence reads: CSVEASTDTQYF. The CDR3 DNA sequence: TGCAGCGTTGAGGCTTCCACAGATACGCAGTATTTT.

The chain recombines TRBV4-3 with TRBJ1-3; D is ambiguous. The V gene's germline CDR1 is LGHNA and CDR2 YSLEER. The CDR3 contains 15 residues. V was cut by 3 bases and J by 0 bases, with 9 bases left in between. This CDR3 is CASSQFTVSGNTIYF. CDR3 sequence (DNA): TGCGCCAGCAGCCAGTTCACAGTCTCTGGAAACACCATATATTTT.

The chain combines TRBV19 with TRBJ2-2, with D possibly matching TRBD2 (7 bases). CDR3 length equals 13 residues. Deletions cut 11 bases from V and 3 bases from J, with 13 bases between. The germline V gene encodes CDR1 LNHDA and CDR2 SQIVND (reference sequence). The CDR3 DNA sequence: TGTGCCGGGGGGGACACCTACACCGGGGAGCTGTTTTTT. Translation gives CAGGDTYTGELFF.

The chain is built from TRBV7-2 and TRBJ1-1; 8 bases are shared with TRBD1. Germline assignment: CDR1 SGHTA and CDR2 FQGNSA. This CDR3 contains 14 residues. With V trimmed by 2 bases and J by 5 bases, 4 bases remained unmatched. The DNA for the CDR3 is TGTGCCAGCAGCTTACAACAGGGGGGGACTGAAGCTTTCTTT. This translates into CASSLQQGGTEAFF.

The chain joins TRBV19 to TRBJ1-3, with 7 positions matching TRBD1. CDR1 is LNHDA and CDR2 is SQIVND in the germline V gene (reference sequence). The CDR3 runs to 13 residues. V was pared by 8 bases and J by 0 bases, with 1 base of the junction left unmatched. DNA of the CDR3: TGTGCCAGTCCAGGGGGCTCTGGAAACACCATATATTTT. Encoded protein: CASPGGSGNTIYF.